Below, 5 T cell receptor beta chains from the same sample are listed, as sequenced in a study of response to subunit inactivated influenza vaccine. TCRdb ran MiXCR on the RT-PCR reads and lists one entry per CDR3 protein. The sample yields about 620,000 distinct CDR3 sequences, roughly 12% seen once. Sample: PBMCs from blood, taken on the day of vaccination. The receptors derive from a man over 45 who received an inactivated influenza vaccine.

The rearrangement links TRBV7-3 to TRBJ2-1; D is perhaps TRBD2 (5 bases). The CDR3 loop spans 15 amino acids. Germline values: CDR1 SGHTA, CDR2 FQGTGA. Deletions cut 3 bases from V and 4 bases from J, with 13 bases between. The CDR3 reads CASSFNAGNYNEQFF. Written as DNA, the CDR3 is TGTGCCAGCAGCTTTAATGCCGGGAATTACAATGAGCAGTTCTTC.

This clonotype was seen ten or more times. The CDR3, as DNA: TGCGCCAGCAGCTTGGAGCCGGCCGGGGAGCTGTTTTTT. It is translated as CASSLEPAGELFF. The chain links TRBV5-1 to TRBJ2-2, with no clear D. This CDR3 comprises 13 residues. The V end lost 0 bases, the J end lost 6 bases, and 6 bases lay between the germline ends. Germline V gives CDR1 SGHRS, CDR2 YFSETQ.

V is TRBV5-1 and J is TRBJ1-3; perhaps TRBD1 as D (5 bases). Germline assignment: CDR1 SGHRS and CDR2 YFSETQ. The CDR3 contains 15 residues. V dropped 8 bases and J dropped 0 bases, with 15 bases sitting between them. CDR3 sequence: CASQAGGNSGNTIYF. In DNA form, the CDR3 reads TGCGCCAGTCAAGCTGGGGGTAACTCTGGAAACACCATATATTTT.

This clonotype showed up just a few times. CDR3 DNA: TGTGCCAGCAGCTCGGACAGGGGCGTTGAAAAACTGTTTTTT. It is translated as CASSSDRGVEKLFF. The gene calls are TRBV7-9 and TRBJ1-4; 9 bases align to TRBD1. The CDR3 runs 14 residues. Germline V gene data show CDR1 as SEHNR and CDR2 as FQNEAQ (reference sequence). The V and J ends lost 4 bases and 7 bases, in that order; junction bases with no gene match: 4.

This clonotype was detected a few times. The chain recombines TRBV9 with TRBJ1-2, with 9 bases lining up with TRBD1. The length of the CDR3 is 15 residues. From germline, CDR1 is SGDLS and CDR2 YYNGEE. After removal of 3 bases from V and 0 bases from J, the junction contained 3 bases not matched to a gene. The CDR3 DNA sequence: TGTGCCAGCAGCGCCGGACAGGGGACTAACTATGGCTACACCTTC. It is translated as CASSAGQGTNYGYTF.